These T cell receptor beta chains were read from a single sample in a study of cytomegalovirus exposure and HLA in healthy donors. Some clones are missing from TCRdb's copy, which holds only in-frame ones; the method was immunoSEQ multiplex PCR. This sample has around 200,000 clones, with around 80% found just once. Sequenced: PBMCs. The origin of the receptors is a man in his forties in good health and CMV-seropositive. Both conserved end residues are part of each CDR3. Each record gives: clone size, J gene, D gene, V gene, CDR3 DNA, CDR3 protein. A D gene is named only where the DNA matches it firmly. Some rows mark clone size as missing; the rest say once, few, many or name a class of expanded clone.

size: few
J: TRBJ1-1
D: NA
V: TRBV27
DNA: TGTGCCAGCAGTCGCCTCAGTGTGAACACTGAAGCTTTCTTT
CDR3: CASSRLSVNTEAFF

size: NA
J: TRBJ2-5
D: NA
V: TRBV30
DNA: TGTGCCTGGGGGGGGGCAGGCGTACAAGAGACCCAGTACTTC
CDR3: CAWGGAGVQETQYF

size: NA
J: TRBJ2-5
D: TRBD2
V: TRBV30
DNA: TGTGCCTGGTTTGAGGCTAGCGGGGGGGCTGGAGAGACCCAGTACTTC
CDR3: CAWFEASGGAGETQYF

size: NA
J: TRBJ2-1
D: TRBD2
V: TRBV5-4
DNA: TGTGCCAGCAGCAAGCCTAGCGGGGGATACAATGAGCAGTTCTTC
CDR3: CASSKPSGGYNEQFF

size: NA
J: TRBJ2-7
D: TRBD2
V: TRBV11-2
DNA: TGTGCCAGCAGCGGGGCGGGGGGGGAGCAGTACTTC
CDR3: CASSGAGGEQYF

size: NA
J: TRBJ1-2
D: NA
V: TRBV4-3
DNA: TGCGCCAGCAGCCAAGATAGGGCGGGCTATGGCTACACCTTC
CDR3: CASSQDRAGYGYTF

size: NA
J: TRBJ1-3
D: NA
V: TRBV5-1
DNA: TGCGCCAGCAGCGTACAGGGAGGGACTGGAAACACCATATATTTT
CDR3: CASSVQGGTGNTIYF

size: NA
J: TRBJ1-2
D: TRBD1
V: TRBV5-1
DNA: TGCGCCAGCAGCCCGCCGGGACAGATGATGTATGGCTACACCTTC
CDR3: CASSPPGQMMYGYTF

size: NA
J: TRBJ2-2
D: NA
V: TRBV7-8
DNA: TGTGCCAGCAGCTTTTTTTCATCCACCGGGGAGCTGTTTTTT
CDR3: CASSFFSSTGELFF

size: NA
J: TRBJ2-7
D: NA
V: TRBV7-9
DNA: TGTGCCAGCAGCTTATTAGGGGCGTACGAGCAGTACTTC
CDR3: CASSLLGAYEQYF

size: NA
J: TRBJ2-6
D: NA
V: TRBV29-1
DNA: TGCAGCGTTGAGGTCCGTAGCTCTGGGGCCAACGTCCTGACTTTC
CDR3: CSVEVRSSGANVLTF

size: NA
J: TRBJ1-5
D: NA
V: TRBV15
DNA: TGTGCCACCAGCAGAGGGTTCGGGACAACCGCATTATACGGCAATCAGCCCCAGCATTTT
CDR3: CATSRGFGTTALYGNQPQHF

size: NA
J: TRBJ1-4
D: NA
V: TRBV18
DNA: TGTGCCAGCTCCCGGTTGGGCAAGGGGCCTAATGAAAAACTGTTTTTT
CDR3: CASSRLGKGPNEKLFF

size: NA
J: TRBJ2-5
D: TRBD1
V: TRBV27
DNA: TGTGCCAGCAGTGTCGACAGGGAAGAGACCCAGTACTTC
CDR3: CASSVDREETQYF

size: once
J: TRBJ1-2
D: TRBD1
V: TRBV18
DNA: TGTGCCAGCTCATCGGGACAGGGGGCGGCTAACTATGGCTACACCTTC
CDR3: CASSSGQGAANYGYTF

size: NA
J: TRBJ2-6
D: NA
V: TRBV27
DNA: TGTGCCAGCAGTCAGTCTGGGGCCAACGTCCTGACTTTC
CDR3: CASSQSGANVLTF

size: NA
J: TRBJ1-3
D: NA
V: TRBV5-1
DNA: TGCGCCAGCAGCGATGGGGAGCTTTCTGGAAACACCATATATTTT
CDR3: CASSDGELSGNTIYF

size: NA
J: TRBJ1-5
D: NA
V: TRBV6-5
DNA: TGTGCCATTTCAGATTATAGCAATCAGCCCCAGCATTTT
CDR3: CAISDYSNQPQHF

size: many
J: TRBJ2-7
D: NA
V: TRBV5-4
DNA: TGTGCCAGCAGCTCCCGGGGGAAAGGGCGGTACGAGCAGTACTTC
CDR3: CASSSRGKGRYEQYF

size: NA
J: TRBJ2-2
D: NA
V: TRBV5-4
DNA: TGTGCCAGCAGCTCCCAGGGGGGCTCCGGGGAGCTGTTTTTT
CDR3: CASSSQGGSGELFF

size: once
J: TRBJ2-7
D: NA
V: TRBV11-2
DNA: TGTGCCAGCAGCTTAGTAGGCCCCCAGGGCGAGCAGTACTTC
CDR3: CASSLVGPQGEQYF

size: NA
J: TRBJ2-5
D: TRBD1
V: TRBV29-1
DNA: TGCAGCGTTGAGCCCAGGGGGATACAAGAGACCCAGTACTTC
CDR3: CSVEPRGIQETQYF

size: NA
J: TRBJ2-7
D: NA
V: TRBV11-1
DNA: TGTGCCAGCAGCTTAGCCTCCTCCTACGAGCAGTACTTC
CDR3: CASSLASSYEQYF

size: NA
J: TRBJ2-3
D: NA
V: TRBV29-1
DNA: TGCAGCGTTGAATACCGGGACTTGCAGTATTTT
CDR3: CSVEYRDLQYF

size: NA
J: TRBJ2-5
D: TRBD1
V: TRBV2
DNA: TGTGCCAGCGAGATGGGACAGGGGGAGACCCAGTACTTC
CDR3: CASEMGQGETQYF

size: NA
J: TRBJ2-7
D: NA
V: TRBV2
DNA: TGTGCCAGCACCGGAGGGACCCAGGGCTACGAGCAGTACTTC
CDR3: CASTGGTQGYEQYF

size: NA
J: TRBJ1-1
D: NA
V: TRBV7-9
DNA: TGTGCCAGCAGCTTATCCGAGCTTCGTGAAGCTTTCTTT
CDR3: CASSLSELREAFF

size: NA
J: TRBJ1-5
D: NA
V: TRBV27
DNA: TGTGCCAGCGCAACTTATAGCAATCAGCCCCAGCATTTT
CDR3: CASATYSNQPQHF

size: NA
J: TRBJ1-2
D: TRBD1
V: TRBV13
DNA: TGTGCCAGCAGCTTGACAGGGAGAATTCGTGCGGAGGGCTACACCTTC
CDR3: CASSLTGRIRAEGYTF

size: NA
J: TRBJ1-5
D: TRBD1
V: TRBV7-6
DNA: TGTGCCAGCAGCCTGGGACAGGGCTTAGGTCAGCCCCAGCATTTT
CDR3: CASSLGQGLGQPQHF

size: once
J: TRBJ1-6
D: NA
V: TRBV4-3
DNA: TGCGCCAGCAGCCAAGAGGCGGGGCCAGGGACACCCCTCCACTTT
CDR3: CASSQEAGPGTPLHF

size: NA
J: TRBJ1-5
D: TRBD1
V: TRBV6-1
DNA: TGTGCCAGCAGTGCCGGACAGGGGGCTAAGAACAATCAGCCCCAGCATTTT
CDR3: CASSAGQGAKNNQPQHF

size: NA
J: TRBJ1-1
D: TRBD1
V: TRBV5-1
DNA: TGCGCCAGTAACGACGGACAGGGCACTGAAGCTTTCTTT
CDR3: CASNDGQGTEAFF

size: NA
J: TRBJ1-5
D: NA
V: TRBV6-5
DNA: TGTGCCAGCAGTTACAAGGGAGATCAGCCCCAGCATTTT
CDR3: CASSYKGDQPQHF

size: NA
J: TRBJ2-6
D: NA
V: TRBV7-9
DNA: TGTGCCAGCAGCGATCTATCTGGGGCCAACGTCCTGACTTTC
CDR3: CASSDLSGANVLTF

size: once
J: TRBJ1-4
D: TRBD1
V: TRBV30
DNA: TGTGCCTGGAGCATGACAGGGGCAGGAGAAAAACTGTTTTTT
CDR3: CAWSMTGAGEKLFF

size: NA
J: TRBJ2-1
D: NA
V: TRBV6-5
DNA: TGTGCCAGCAGCCCTACTAGGCATGAGCAGTTCTTC
CDR3: CASSPTRHEQFF

size: NA
J: TRBJ1-1
D: TRBD1
V: TRBV18
DNA: TGTGCCAGCTCACCATTAGCGACAGGGGGCATGAACACTGAAGCTTTCTTT
CDR3: CASSPLATGGMNTEAFF

size: NA
J: TRBJ1-5
D: NA
V: TRBV4-2
DNA: TGTGCCAGCAGCCAAGATTCGGGGGGACCTGCTCAGCCCCAGCATTTT
CDR3: CASSQDSGGPAQPQHF

size: NA
J: TRBJ2-1
D: TRBD2
V: TRBV12-5
DNA: TGTGCTAGTGGTTTGATAGGCGGGGGCTACAATGAGCAGTTCTTC
CDR3: CASGLIGGGYNEQFF

size: NA
J: TRBJ1-5
D: NA
V: TRBV10-1
DNA: TGCGCCAGGCCCAGGGTCAGTCAGCCCCAGCATTTT
CDR3: CARPRVSQPQHF

size: NA
J: TRBJ1-1
D: TRBD1
V: TRBV30
DNA: TGTGCCCGACGACCCACAGGGGGAACTGAAGCTTTCTTT
CDR3: CARRPTGGTEAFF

size: NA
J: TRBJ1-6
D: TRBD1
V: TRBV25-1
DNA: TGTGCCGAAATCGGACAGGGGGTCGGCTATAATTCACCCCTCCACTTT
CDR3: CAEIGQGVGYNSPLHF

size: once
J: TRBJ2-5
D: TRBD1
V: TRBV29-1
DNA: TGCAGCGTTGAAGGAACAGGGGGCGGGTTAGAGACCCAGTACTTC
CDR3: CSVEGTGGGLETQYF

size: NA
J: TRBJ1-5
D: TRBD1
V: TRBV5-6
DNA: TGTGCCAGCAGCCTGGGGACAGGGGTCGGACGGGGCAATCAGCCCCAGCATTTT
CDR3: CASSLGTGVGRGNQPQHF

size: once
J: TRBJ2-1
D: NA
V: TRBV7-2
DNA: TGTGCCAGCAGCTCCAAGCCCACCCTAAGATACAATGAGCAGTTCTTC
CDR3: CASSSKPTLRYNEQFF

size: NA
J: TRBJ2-1
D: NA
V: TRBV5-1
DNA: TGCGCCAGCAGCTTGGGGTCCGGTGAGCAGTTCTTC
CDR3: CASSLGSGEQFF

size: NA
J: TRBJ2-5
D: NA
V: TRBV5-4
DNA: TGTGCCAGCAGCCCCTTCGGGGATTTCCAGTACTTC
CDR3: CASSPFGDFQYF

size: NA
J: TRBJ1-4
D: NA
V: TRBV10-3
DNA: TGTGCCATCAGGGCCGCAGGGGATGGTGAAAAACTGTTTTTT
CDR3: CAIRAAGDGEKLFF

size: NA
J: TRBJ2-7
D: NA
V: TRBV7-9
DNA: TGTGCCAGCAGCAACTACAGGGCTTGGGAGCAGTACTTC
CDR3: CASSNYRAWEQYF

size: NA
J: TRBJ2-7
D: NA
V: TRBV10-3
DNA: TGTGCCATCAAAGCAGGGGAGACCTACGAGCAGTACTTC
CDR3: CAIKAGETYEQYF

size: NA
J: TRBJ1-1
D: TRBD1
V: TRBV19
DNA: TGTGCCAGTAAGGGGGCGGGAACTGAAGCTTTCTTT
CDR3: CASKGAGTEAFF

size: NA
J: TRBJ1-1
D: NA
V: TRBV5-4
DNA: TGTGCCAGCAGCTTGGCCGTCTTGAACACTGAAGCTTTCTTT
CDR3: CASSLAVLNTEAFF

size: NA
J: TRBJ2-3
D: TRBD2
V: TRBV5-1
DNA: TGCGCCAGCAGCTCAGGACTAGCGGCCTTCCGGGATACGCAGTATTTT
CDR3: CASSSGLAAFRDTQYF

size: NA
J: TRBJ1-2
D: TRBD1
V: TRBV28
DNA: TGTGCCAGCAGTTTAAGGACAGGGGCGGGCTACACCTTC
CDR3: CASSLRTGAGYTF

size: once
J: TRBJ1-3
D: NA
V: TRBV7-2
DNA: TGTGCCAGCAGCTTGGGCTCGGCAGGAAACACCATATATTTT
CDR3: CASSLGSAGNTIYF

size: NA
J: TRBJ1-4
D: TRBD1
V: TRBV11-2
DNA: TGTGCCAGCAGTTTACAGGGGGGAAAAGGTGAAAAACTGTTTTTT
CDR3: CASSLQGGKGEKLFF

size: NA
J: TRBJ1-1
D: TRBD1
V: TRBV30
DNA: TGTGCCTGGAGTGGGGGGACAGGGTTGGTTCAGCCTGAAGCTTTCTTT
CDR3: CAWSGGTGLVQPEAFF

size: few
J: TRBJ1-1
D: NA
V: TRBV4-2
DNA: TGTGCCAGCAGCCCAGACCCGGACACCTTGAACACTGAAGCTTTCTTT
CDR3: CASSPDPDTLNTEAFF